This T cell receptor (beta chain) was recorded in a study of patients and donors after allogeneic stem cell transplantation (TCRdb year 2020). The germline V gene (reference sequence) sets CDR1 to SEHNR and CDR2 to FQNEAQ. The germline V end is reduced by 7 bases and the J end by 1 base; junction bases left unmatched: 7. The CDR3 numbers 15 residues from cysteine through phenylalanine. Of the read, only the CDR3 DNA is kept; its 45 bases are in frame from base 1. A remark on this clonotype: It has no known antigen specificity. No base quality values were provided; no much bigger clone lies one nucleotide off.

The library came from RT-PCR. Sequencing instrument: NextSeq 550. The raw public reads went through TCRdb reprocessing: fastp at Q25, MiXCR clone calling, in-frame beta chains kept. Each CDR3 protein gets just one entry, which takes the most common genes and DNA from the rows behind it. For this sample there are 900,000 to 1,000,000 distinct CDR3 sequences; around 17% appear just once. The ten largest clones capture 6% of the sample. Sequenced sample: blood, either unsorted or a sorted T cell fraction (not recorded which). The clonotype comes from a human donor who was either an allogeneic HSCT recipient or a stem cell or donor lymphocyte infusion donor (not recorded which). It is not recorded whose cells these are; they may come from a transplant donor. Recombination linked TRBV7-9 to TRBJ1-1; a stretch of 9 junction bases matches TRBD1. The DNA reads as follows: TGTGCCAGCAACCCCGCGGACAGGGGGAACACTGAAGCTTTCTTT. The translation is CASNPADRGNTEAFF.